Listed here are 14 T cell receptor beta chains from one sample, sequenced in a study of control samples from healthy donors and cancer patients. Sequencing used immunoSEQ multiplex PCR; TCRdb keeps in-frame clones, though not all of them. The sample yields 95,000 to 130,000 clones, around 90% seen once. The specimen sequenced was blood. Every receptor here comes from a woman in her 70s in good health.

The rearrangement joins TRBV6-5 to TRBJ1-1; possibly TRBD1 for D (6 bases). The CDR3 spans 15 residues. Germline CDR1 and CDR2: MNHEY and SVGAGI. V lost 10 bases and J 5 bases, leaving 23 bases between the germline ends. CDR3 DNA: TGTGCCATCCCCGACCGGGACACCCCCGAGACTGAAGCTTTCTTT. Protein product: CAIPDRDTPETEAFF.

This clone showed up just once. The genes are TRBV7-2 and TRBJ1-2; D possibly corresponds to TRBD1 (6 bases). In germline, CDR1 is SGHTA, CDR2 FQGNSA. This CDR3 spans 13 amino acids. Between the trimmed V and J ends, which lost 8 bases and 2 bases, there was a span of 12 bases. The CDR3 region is CASEPGQNYGYTF. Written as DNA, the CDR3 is TGTGCCAGCGAGCCAGGACAGAACTATGGCTACACCTTC. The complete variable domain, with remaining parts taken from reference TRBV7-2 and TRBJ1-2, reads GAGVSQSPSNKVTEKGKDVELRCDPISGHTALYWYRQSLGQGLEFLIYFQGNSAPDKSGLPSDRFSAERTGGSVSTLTIQRTQQEDSAVYLCASEPGQNYGYTFGSGTRLTVV.

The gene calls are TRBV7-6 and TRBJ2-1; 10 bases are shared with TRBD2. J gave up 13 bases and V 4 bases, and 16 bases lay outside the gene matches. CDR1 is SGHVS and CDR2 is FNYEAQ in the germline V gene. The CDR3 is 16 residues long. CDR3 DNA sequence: TGTGCCAGCAGCTCAACCCCAGCGGGGGGGCGGGAGGAACAGTTCTTC. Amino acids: CASSSTPAGGREEQFF.

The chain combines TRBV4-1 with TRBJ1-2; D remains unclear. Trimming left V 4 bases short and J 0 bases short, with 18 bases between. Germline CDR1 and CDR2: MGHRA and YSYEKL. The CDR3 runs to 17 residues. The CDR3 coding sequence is TGCGCCAGCAGCCCAACGGTGACGGGCCGGACTAACTATGGCTACACCTTC. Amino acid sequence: CASSPTVTGRTNYGYTF.

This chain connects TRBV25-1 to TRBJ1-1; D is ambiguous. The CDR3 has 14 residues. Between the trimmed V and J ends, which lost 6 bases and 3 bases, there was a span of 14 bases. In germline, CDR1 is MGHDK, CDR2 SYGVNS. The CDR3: CASRDVGSHTEAFF. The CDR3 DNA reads TGTGCCAGCAGGGATGTGGGGTCACACACTGAAGCTTTCTTT.

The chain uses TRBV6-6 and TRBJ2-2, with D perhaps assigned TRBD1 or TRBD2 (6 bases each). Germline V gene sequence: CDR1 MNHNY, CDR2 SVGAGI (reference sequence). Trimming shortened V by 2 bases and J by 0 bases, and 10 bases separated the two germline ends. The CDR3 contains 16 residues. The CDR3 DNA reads TGTGCCAGCAGTTACGCGAGGGGGGCGAACACCGGGGAGCTGTTTTTT. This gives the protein CASSYARGANTGELFF.

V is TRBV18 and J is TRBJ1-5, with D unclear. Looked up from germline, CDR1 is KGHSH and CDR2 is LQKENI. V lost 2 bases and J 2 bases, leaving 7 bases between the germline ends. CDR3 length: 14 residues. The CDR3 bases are TGTGCCAGCTCACCAAGCCCAGGCAATCAGCCCCAGCATTTT. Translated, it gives CASSPSPGNQPQHF.

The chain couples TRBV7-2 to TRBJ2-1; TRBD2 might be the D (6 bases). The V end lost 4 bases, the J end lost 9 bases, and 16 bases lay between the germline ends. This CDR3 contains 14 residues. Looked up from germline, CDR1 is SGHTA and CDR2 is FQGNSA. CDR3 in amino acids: CASSSSTSLGEQFF. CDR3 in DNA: TGTGCCAGCAGCTCTTCGACTAGTTTGGGTGAGCAGTTCTTC.

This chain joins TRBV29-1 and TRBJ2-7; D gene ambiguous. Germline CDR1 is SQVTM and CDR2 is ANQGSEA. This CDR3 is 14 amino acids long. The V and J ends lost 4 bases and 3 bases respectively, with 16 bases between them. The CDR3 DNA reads TGCAGCGTTGGTCCCGGACCTAAGATCTACGAGCAGTACTTC. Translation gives CSVGPGPKIYEQYF.

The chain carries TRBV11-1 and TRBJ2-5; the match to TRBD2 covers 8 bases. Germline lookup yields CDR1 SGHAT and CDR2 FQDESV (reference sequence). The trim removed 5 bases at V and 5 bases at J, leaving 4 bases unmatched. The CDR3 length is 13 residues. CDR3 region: CASSPGTSETQYF. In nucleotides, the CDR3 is TGTGCCAGCAGCCCCGGGACTAGTGAGACCCAGTACTTC.

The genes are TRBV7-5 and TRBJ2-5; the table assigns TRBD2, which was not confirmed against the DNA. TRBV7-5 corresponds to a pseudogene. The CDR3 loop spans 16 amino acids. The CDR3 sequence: CARSSGQGWQGETQYF. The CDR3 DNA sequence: TGTGCCCGTTCGAGCGGGCAGGGCTGGCAGGGAGAGACCCAGTACTTC.

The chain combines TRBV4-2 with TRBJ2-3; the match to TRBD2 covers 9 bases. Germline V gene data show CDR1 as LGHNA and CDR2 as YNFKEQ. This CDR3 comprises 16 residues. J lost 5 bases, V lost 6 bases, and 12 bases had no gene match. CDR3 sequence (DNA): TGTGCCAGCAGTCCCGAGGGCGGGGGGGCCGGAGATACGCAGTATTTT. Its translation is CASSPEGGGAGDTQYF.

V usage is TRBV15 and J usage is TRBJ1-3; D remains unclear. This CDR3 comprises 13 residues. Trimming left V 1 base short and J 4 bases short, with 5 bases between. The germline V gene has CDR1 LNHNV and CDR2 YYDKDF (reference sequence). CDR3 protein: CATSRGAGNTIYF. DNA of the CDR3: TGTGCCACCAGCAGAGGCGCGGGAAACACCATATATTTT.

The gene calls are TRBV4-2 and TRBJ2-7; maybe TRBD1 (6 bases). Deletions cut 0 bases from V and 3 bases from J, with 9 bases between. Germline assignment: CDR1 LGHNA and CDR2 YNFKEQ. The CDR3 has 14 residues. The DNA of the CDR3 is TGTGCCAGCAGCCAAGAAGGACAGCTCTACGAGCAGTACTTC. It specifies CASSQEGQLYEQYF.